This T cell receptor beta chain was captured by sequencing in a study of shared T cell receptors in the human thymus. CDR3 length equals 15 residues. Trimming left V 1 base short and J 2 bases short, with 10 bases between. The V gene's germline CDR1 is MNHEY and CDR2 SMNVEV (reference sequence). Method: immunoSEQ multiplex PCR; TCRdb's copy keeps in-frame clones and lacks some. Of 720,000 or so clones listed, 80% to 90% are singletons. These same records also appear under a second study, on human thymus T cells. From that second work: Corrective cardiac surgery supplied the resected thymus tissue. Related research reported highly overlapping thymic repertoires among unrelated individuals.

The V and J genes are TRBV27 and TRBJ2-3; D gene unclear. The sequenced material came from thymocytes. This receptor was taken from a girl under three years old with a congenital heart defect. Here the CDR3 reads CASSLYGQTTDTQYF. CDR3 nucleotides: TGTGCCAGCAGTTTATATGGGCAGACCACAGATACGCAGTATTTT.